This TCR beta chain emerged from a study of blood T cell repertoires in COVID-19 (dated by TCRdb to about 2020). Broadly, across the study: The collaborator samples originated in the United States, Italy and Spain and spanned the acute and convalescent phases of COVID-19. The prospective study material was composed of cDNA or gDNA derived from T cells, B-cell-depleted T cells, or PBMCs. Deeply sampled blood TCRbeta repertoires from subjects exposed to, actively infected with, or recovered from COVID-19 were included in the dataset. The repertoires were made available in a free public database intended to serve as a resource for research on the immune response to SARS-CoV-2. The samples were drawn from two sources: the first 160 participants of the ongoing ImmuneRACE study, and 950 to 1,500 subjects contributed by 6 global collaborators. A de-identified subject ID, COVID-19 status, age in years and sex were almost always included in the sample metadata. Where HLA class I and class II types were available, the types were taken from metadata supplied by the sample provider, not from assay-based typing. The investigation overall reported the following: The amount of clinical and demographic metadata varied by source and participant and was provided uncurated.

Collaborating institutions collected whole blood in K2EDTA tubes following their own protocols. For TCRbeta analysis, collaborators shipped samples as frozen whole blood, isolated PBMCs, or DNA extracted from either of those sample types. With respect to this clone: Its cognate antigen has yet to be identified. No per-base quality is available; no much larger clone lies one base away.

The immunoSEQ Assay, a bias-controlled multiplex PCR, was used to amplify TCRbeta CDR3 regions from genomic DNA. Per the authors' processing: Within the assay, amplification of reference gene primers was used to estimate how many nucleated cells each sample contained. To quantify the absolute abundance of each unique TCRbeta CDR3 rearrangement, sequence reads were collapsed and filtered. For each sample, productive Simpson clonality was calculated by taking the square root of Simpson's diversity index across productive rearrangements. In TCRdb, the immuneACCESS table is reduced to in-frame sequences with V and J assigned. These tables do not hold every clone; where another copy was compared, an unresolved V gene accounts for under half, and the others remain unexplained. V and J calls and clone size are as listed in that table; D and trimming were resolved from the DNA. In this sample the table shows roughly 73,000 clones, around nine tenths of which occur a single time. Roughly 2.5% of the sample goes to the ten largest clones.

The V end gives up 3 bases and the J end 8 bases, leaving 9 bases in the junction not matched to a gene. Per the germline V gene, SGHDT is the CDR1 and YYEEEE is the CDR2. The CDR3 measures 15 amino acids from cysteine to phenylalanine. Here the CDR3 DNA is all that survives: 45 bases in frame from base 1. The clonotype was recovered from a man in his sixties or seventies with active or convalescent COVID-19. The sequence is built from TRBV5-6 and TRBJ2-1, with 9 middle bases fitting TRBD2. The sequenced material came from peripheral blood. The DNA sequence is TGTGCCAGCAGCTCCACCGGGACTAGCCTCGATGAGCAGTTCTTC. It encodes CASSSTGTSLDEQFF.